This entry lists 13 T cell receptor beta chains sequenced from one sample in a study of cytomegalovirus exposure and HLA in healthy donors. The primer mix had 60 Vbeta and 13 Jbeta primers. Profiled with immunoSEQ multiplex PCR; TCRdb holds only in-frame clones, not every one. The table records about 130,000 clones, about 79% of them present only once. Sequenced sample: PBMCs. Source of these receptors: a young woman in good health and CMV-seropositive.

CDR3 sequence: CASRLTVPYEQYF. For the CDR3, the DNA is TGTGCCAGCAGATTGACAGTCCCCTACGAGCAGTACTTC. The rearrangement uses TRBV6-1 and TRBJ2-5; perhaps TRBD1 as D (5 bases). The DNA end is a closer match to TRBJ2-7, so the J assignment may be wrong. CDR3 size: 13 residues. Germline V gene sequence: CDR1 MNHNS, CDR2 SASEGT.

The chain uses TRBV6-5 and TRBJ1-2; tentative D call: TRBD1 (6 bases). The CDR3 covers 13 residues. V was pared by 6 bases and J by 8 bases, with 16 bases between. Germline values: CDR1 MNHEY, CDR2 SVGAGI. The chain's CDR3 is CASSRTDHRGYTF. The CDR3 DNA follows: TGTGCCAGCAGCAGGACAGACCATCGAGGCTACACCTTC.

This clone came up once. The CDR3 sequence is CASSHSPGVYPPGENSPLHF. DNA for the CDR3: TGTGCCAGTAGTCATTCGCCCGGGGTTTACCCTCCCGGGGAAAATTCACCCCTCCACTTT. The rearrangement uses TRBV19 and TRBJ1-6; no clear D. Trimming cost V 5 bases and J 7 bases, with 30 bases left between them. Germline lookup yields CDR1 LNHDA and CDR2 SQIVND (reference sequence). The CDR3 sequence is 20 residues long.

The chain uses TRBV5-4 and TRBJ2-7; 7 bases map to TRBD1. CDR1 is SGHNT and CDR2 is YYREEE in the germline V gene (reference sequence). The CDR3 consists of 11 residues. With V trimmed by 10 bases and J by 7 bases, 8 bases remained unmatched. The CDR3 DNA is TGTGCCTCAGGACAGGTGAAAGAGCAGTACTTC. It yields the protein CASGQVKEQYF.

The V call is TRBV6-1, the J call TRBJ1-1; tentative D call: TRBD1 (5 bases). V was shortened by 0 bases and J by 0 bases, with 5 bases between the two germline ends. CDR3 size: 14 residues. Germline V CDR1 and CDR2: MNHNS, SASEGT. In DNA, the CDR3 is TGTGCCAGCAGTGAAGCGGACATGAACACTGAAGCTTTCTTT. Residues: CASSEADMNTEAFF.

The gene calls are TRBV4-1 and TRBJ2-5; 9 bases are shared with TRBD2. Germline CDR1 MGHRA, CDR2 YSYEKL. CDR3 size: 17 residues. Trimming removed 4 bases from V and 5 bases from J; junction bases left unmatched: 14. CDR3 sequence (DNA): TGCGCCAGCAGCCCTCAAACAAATCCCCTAGCGGGGGAGACCCAGTACTTC. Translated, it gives CASSPQTNPLAGETQYF.

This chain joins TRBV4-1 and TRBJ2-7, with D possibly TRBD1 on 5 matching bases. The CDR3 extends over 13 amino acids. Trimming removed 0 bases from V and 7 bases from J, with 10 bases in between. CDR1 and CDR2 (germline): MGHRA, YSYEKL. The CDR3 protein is CASSQDQGPEQYF. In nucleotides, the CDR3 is TGCGCCAGCAGCCAAGATCAGGGCCCGGAGCAGTACTTC.

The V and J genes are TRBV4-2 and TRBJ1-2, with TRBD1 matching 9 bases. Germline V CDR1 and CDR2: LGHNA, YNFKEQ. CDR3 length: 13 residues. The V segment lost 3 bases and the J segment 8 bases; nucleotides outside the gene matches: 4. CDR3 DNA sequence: TGTGCCAGCAGCCAGACCGGGACAGGGGGCTACACCTTC. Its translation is CASSQTGTGGYTF.

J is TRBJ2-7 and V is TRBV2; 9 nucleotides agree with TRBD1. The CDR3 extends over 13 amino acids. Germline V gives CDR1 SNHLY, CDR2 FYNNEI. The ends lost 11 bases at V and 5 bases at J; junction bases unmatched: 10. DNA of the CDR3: TGTGCCGGCGCCCGGACAGGGGTGGACGAGCAGTACTTC. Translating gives CAGARTGVDEQYF.

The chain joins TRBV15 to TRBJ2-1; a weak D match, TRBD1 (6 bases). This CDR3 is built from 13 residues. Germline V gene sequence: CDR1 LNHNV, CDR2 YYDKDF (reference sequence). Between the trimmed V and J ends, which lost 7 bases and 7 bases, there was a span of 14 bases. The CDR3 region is CATTQGRLNEQFF. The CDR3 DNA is TGTGCCACCACCCAGGGGCGTCTTAATGAGCAGTTCTTC.

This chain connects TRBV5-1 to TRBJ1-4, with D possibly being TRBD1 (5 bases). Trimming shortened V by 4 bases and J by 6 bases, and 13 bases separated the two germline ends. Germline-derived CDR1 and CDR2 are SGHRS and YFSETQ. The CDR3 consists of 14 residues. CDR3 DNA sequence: TGCGCCAGCAGCGGGCAGGGATCGGATGAAAAACTGTTTTTT. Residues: CASSGQGSDEKLFF.

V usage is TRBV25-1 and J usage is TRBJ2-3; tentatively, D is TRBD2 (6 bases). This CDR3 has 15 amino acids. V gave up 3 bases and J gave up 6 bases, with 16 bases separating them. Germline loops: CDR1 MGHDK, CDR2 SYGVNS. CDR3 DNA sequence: TGTGCCAGCAGTGAGGACTACCCGTCCGCGGATACGCAGTATTTT. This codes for CASSEDYPSADTQYF.

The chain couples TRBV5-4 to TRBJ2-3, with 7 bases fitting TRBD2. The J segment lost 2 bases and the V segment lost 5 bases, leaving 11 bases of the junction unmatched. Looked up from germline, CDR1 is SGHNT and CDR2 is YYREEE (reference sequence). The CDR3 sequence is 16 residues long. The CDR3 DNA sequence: TGTGCCAGCAGTTTTGTCGCGGGGGAGCTCACAGATACGCAGTATTTT. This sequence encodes CASSFVAGELTDTQYF.